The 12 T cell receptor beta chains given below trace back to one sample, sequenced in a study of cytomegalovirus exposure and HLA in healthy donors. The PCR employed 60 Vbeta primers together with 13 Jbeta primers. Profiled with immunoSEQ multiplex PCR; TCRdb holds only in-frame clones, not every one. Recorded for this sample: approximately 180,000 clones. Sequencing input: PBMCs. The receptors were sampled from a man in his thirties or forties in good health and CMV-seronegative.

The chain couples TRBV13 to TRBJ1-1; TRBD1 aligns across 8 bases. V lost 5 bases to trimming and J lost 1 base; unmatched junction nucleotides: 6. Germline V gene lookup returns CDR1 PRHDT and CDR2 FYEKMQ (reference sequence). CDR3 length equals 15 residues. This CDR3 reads CASSKRQGRNTEAFF. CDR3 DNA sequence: TGTGCCAGCAGCAAACGACAGGGGAGGAACACTGAAGCTTTCTTT.

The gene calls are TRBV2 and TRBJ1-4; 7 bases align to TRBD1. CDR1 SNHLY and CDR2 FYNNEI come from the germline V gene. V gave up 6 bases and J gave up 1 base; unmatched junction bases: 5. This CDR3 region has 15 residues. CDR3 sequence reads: CASRMRDRTNEKLFF. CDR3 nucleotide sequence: TGTGCCAGCAGGATGAGGGACAGAACTAATGAAAAACTGTTTTTT. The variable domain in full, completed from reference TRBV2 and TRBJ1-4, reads EPEVTQTPSHQVTQMGQEVILRCVPISNHLYFYWYRQILGQKVEFLVSFYNNEISEKSEIFDDQFSVERPDGSNFTLKIRSTKLEDSAMYFCASRMRDRTNEKLFFGSGTQLSVL.

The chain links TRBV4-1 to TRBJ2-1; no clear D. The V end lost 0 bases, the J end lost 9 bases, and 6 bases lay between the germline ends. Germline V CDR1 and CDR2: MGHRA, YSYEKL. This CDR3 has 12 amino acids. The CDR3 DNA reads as TGCGCCAGCAGCCAAGATTGGAGTGAGCAGTTCTTC. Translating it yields CASSQDWSEQFF.

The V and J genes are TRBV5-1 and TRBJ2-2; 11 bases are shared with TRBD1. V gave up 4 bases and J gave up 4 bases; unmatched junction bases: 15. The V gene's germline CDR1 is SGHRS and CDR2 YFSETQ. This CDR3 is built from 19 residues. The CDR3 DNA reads TGCGCCAGCAGCCAACGGTTTGGACCGGACAGGGGGCCCACCGGGGAGCTGTTTTTT. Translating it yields CASSQRFGPDRGPTGELFF.

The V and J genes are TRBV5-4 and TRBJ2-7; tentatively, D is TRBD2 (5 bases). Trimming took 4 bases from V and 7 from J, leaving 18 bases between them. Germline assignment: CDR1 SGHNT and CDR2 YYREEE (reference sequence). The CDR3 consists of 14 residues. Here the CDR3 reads CASSVSAETWEQYF. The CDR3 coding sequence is TGTGCCAGCAGCGTCTCAGCGGAGACTTGGGAGCAGTACTTC.

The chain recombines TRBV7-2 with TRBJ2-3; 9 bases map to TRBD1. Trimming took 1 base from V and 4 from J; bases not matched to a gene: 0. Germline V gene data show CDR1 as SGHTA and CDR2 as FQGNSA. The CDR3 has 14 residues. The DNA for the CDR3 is TGTGCCAGCAGCTTAGGACAGGGGGCAGATACGCAGTATTTT. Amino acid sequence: CASSLGQGADTQYF.

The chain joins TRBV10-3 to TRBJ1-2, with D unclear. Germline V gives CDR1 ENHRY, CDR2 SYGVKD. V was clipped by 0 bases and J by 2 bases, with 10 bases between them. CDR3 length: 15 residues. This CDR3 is CAISESGPLNYGYTF. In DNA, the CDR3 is TGTGCCATCAGTGAGTCTGGCCCCCTCAACTATGGCTACACCTTC.

CDR3 coding DNA: TGTGCCAGCAGCGGACAGGGCTCTGGAAACACCATATATTTT. This translates into CASSGQGSGNTIYF. The rearrangement joins TRBV9 to TRBJ1-3, with 7 bases fitting TRBD1. Per the germline V gene, CDR1 is SGDLS and CDR2 is YYNGEE. With V trimmed by 3 bases and J by 0 bases, 0 bases remained unmatched. The CDR3 covers 14 residues.

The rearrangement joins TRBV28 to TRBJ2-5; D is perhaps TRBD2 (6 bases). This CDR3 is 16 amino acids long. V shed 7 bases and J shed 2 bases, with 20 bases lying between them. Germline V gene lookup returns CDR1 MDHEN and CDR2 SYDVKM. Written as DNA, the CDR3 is TGTGCCAGCACCTTACGGGACTTTCGATTTCAAGAGACCCAGTACTTC. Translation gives CASTLRDFRFQETQYF.

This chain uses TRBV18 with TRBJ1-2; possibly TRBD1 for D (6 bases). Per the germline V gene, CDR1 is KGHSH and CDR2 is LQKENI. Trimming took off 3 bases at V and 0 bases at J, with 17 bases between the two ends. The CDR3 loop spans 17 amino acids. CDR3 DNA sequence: TGTGCCAGCTCACCGGTCTCGGGACACAGTACTAACTATGGCTACACCTTC. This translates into CASSPVSGHSTNYGYTF.

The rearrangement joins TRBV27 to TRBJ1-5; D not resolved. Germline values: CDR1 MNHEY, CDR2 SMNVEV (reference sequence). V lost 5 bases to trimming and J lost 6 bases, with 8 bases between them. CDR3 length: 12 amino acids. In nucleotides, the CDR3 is TGTGCCAGCAGTCCCCAAATTCAGCCCCAGCATTTT. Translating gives CASSPQIQPQHF.

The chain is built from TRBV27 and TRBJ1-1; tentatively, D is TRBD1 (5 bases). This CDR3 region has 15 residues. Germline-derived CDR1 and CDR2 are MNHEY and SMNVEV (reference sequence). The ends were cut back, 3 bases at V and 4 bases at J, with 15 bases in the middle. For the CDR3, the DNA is TGTGCCAGCAGTTTGGAGGGACCAGGCATCACTGAAGCTTTCTTT. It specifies CASSLEGPGITEAFF.